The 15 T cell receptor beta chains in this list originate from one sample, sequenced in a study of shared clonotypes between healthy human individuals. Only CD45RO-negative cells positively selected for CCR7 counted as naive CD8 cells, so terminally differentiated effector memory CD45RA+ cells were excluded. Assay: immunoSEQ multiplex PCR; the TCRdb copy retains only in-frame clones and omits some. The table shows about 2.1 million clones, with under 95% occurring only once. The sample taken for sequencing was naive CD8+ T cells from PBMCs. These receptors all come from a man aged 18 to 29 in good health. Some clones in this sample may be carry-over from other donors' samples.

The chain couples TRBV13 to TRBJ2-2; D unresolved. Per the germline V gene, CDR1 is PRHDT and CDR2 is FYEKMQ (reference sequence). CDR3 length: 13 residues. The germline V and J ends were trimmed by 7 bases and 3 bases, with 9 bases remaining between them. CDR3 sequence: CASTRGYTGELFF. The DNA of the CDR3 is TGTGCCAGCACTCGTGGGTACACCGGGGAGCTGTTTTTT. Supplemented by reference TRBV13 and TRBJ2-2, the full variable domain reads AAGVIQSPRHLIKEKRETATLKCYPIPRHDTVYWYQQGPGQDPQFLISFYEKMQSDKGSIPDRFSAQQFSDYHSELNMSSLELGDSALYFCASTRGYTGELFFGEGSRLTVL.

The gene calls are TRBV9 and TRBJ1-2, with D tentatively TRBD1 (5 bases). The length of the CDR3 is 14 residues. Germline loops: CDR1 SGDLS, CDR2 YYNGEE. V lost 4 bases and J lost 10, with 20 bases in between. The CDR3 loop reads CASSPMGGAGDYTF. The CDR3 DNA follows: TGTGCCAGCAGCCCCATGGGCGGGGCCGGGGACTACACCTTC.

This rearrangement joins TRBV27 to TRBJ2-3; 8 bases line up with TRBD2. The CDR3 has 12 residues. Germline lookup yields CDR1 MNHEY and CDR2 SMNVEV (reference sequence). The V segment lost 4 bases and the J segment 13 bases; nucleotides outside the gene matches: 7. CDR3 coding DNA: TGTGCCAGCAGTTCTTTAGCGGGACTTGAGTATTTT. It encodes CASSSLAGLEYF.

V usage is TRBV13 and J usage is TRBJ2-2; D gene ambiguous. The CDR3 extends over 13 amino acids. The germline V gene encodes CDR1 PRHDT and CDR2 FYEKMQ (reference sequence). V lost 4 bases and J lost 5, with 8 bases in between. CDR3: CASSSLMTGELFF. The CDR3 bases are TGTGCCAGCAGCTCATTAATGACCGGGGAGCTGTTTTTT. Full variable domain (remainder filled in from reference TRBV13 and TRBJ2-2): AAGVIQSPRHLIKEKRETATLKCYPIPRHDTVYWYQQGPGQDPQFLISFYEKMQSDKGSIPDRFSAQQFSDYHSELNMSSLELGDSALYFCASSSLMTGELFFGEGSRLTVL.

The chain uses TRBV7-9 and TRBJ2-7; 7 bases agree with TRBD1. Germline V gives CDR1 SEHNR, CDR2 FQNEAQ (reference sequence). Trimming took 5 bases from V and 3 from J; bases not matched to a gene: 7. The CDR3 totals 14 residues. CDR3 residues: CASSPDRTHYEQYF. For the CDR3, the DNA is TGTGCCAGCAGCCCGGACAGGACACACTACGAGCAGTACTTC.

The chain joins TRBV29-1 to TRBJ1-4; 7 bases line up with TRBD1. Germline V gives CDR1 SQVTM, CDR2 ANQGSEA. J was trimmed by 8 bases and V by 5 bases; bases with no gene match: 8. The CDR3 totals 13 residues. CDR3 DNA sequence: TGCAGCGTTCGGACAGGAGGTTTAGAAAAACTGTTTTTT. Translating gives CSVRTGGLEKLFF.

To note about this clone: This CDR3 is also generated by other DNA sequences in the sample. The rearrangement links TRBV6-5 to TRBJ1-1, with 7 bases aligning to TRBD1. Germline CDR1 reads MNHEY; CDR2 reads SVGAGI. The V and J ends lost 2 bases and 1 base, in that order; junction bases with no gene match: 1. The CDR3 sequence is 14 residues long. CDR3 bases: TGTGCCAGCAGTTACAGGACAGGGAACACTGAAGCTTTCTTT. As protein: CASSYRTGNTEAFF.

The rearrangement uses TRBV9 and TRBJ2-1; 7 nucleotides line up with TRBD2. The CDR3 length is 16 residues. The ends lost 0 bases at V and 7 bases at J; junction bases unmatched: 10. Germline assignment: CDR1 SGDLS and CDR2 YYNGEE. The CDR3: CASSVAREALLNEQFF. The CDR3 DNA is TGTGCCAGCAGCGTAGCCCGGGAGGCTCTCTTGAATGAGCAGTTCTTC.

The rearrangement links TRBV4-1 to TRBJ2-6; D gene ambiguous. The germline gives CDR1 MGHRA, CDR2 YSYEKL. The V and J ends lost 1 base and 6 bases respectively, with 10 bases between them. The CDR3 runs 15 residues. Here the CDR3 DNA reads TGCGCCAGCAGCCAAGGGAGAGTCTCGGCCAACGTCCTGACTTTC. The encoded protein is CASSQGRVSANVLTF.

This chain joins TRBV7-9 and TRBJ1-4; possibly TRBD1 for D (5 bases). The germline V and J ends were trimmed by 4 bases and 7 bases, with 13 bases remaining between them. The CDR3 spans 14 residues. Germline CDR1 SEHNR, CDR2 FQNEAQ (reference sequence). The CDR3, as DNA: TGTGCCAGCAGCTCGGGACGCAGCACTGAAAAACTGTTTTTT. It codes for CASSSGRSTEKLFF.

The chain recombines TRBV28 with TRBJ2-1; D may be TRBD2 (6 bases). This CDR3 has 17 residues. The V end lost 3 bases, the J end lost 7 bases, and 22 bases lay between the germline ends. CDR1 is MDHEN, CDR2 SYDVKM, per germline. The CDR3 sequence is CASSFSLAPNRRNEQFF. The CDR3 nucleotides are TGTGCCAGCAGTTTTTCACTAGCACCCAACAGAAGGAATGAGCAGTTCTTC.

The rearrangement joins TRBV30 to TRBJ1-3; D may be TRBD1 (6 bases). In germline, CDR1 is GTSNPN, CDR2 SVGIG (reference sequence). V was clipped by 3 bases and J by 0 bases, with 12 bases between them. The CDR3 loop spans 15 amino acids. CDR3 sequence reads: CAWRYTGFSGNTIYF. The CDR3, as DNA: TGTGCCTGGAGATACACAGGGTTCTCTGGAAACACCATATATTTT.

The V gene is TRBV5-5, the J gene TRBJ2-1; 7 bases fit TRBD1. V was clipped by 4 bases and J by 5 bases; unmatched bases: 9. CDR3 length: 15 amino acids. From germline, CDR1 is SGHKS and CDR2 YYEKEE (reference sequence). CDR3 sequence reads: CASSPPGTDNNEQFF. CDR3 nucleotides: TGTGCCAGCAGCCCCCCAGGGACAGATAACAATGAGCAGTTCTTC.

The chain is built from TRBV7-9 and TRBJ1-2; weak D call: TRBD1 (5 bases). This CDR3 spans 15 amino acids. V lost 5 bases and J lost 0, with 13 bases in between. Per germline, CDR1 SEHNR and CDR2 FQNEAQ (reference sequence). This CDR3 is CASSKWDDSNYGYTF. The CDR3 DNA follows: TGTGCCAGCAGCAAATGGGACGACTCTAACTATGGCTACACCTTC.

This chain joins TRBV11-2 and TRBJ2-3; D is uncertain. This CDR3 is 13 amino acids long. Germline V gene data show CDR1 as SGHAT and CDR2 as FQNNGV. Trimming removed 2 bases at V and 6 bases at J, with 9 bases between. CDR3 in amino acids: CASSLIPPDTQYF. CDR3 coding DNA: TGTGCCAGCAGCTTAATCCCCCCCGATACGCAGTATTTT.